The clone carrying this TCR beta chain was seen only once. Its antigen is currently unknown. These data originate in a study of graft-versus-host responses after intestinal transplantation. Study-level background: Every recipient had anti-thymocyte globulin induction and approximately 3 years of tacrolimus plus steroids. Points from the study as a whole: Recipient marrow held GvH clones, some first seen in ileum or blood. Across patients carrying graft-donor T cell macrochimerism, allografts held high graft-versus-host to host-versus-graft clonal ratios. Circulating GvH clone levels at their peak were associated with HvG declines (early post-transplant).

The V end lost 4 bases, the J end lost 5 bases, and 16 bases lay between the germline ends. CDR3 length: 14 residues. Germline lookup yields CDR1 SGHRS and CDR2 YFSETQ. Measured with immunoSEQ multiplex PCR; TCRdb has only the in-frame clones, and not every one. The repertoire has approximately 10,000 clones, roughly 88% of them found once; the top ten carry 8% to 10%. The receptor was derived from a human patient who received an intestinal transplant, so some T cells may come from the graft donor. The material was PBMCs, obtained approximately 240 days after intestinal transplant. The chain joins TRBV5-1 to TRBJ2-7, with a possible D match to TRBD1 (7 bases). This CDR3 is CASSLAGGINEQYF. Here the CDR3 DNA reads TGCGCCAGCAGCCTGGCAGGGGGGATCAACGAGCAGTACTTC.